These 12 T cell receptor beta chains share one sample of origin, sequenced in a study of blood T cell repertoires in COVID-19. Profiling relied on immunoSEQ multiplex PCR, and the TCRdb table lists in-frame clones only, not all of them. The sample holds hundreds of thousands of clones, around four fifths seen once. The specimen was PBMCs or T cells enriched from blood (not recorded which). The receptors derive from a man aged 25-45 years with acute COVID-19.

This clone was seen once. The CDR3, as DNA: TGTGCCAGCAGCCAGACCGCAGGAGGGGAGCAGTTCTTC. It is translated as CASSQTAGGEQFF. The chain links TRBV7-2 to TRBJ2-1, with a possible D match to TRBD2 (6 bases). V was trimmed by 5 bases and J by 10 bases, leaving 15 bases between them. CDR3 length equals 13 residues. CDR1 and CDR2 from the germline V gene are SGHTA and FQGNSA.

The chain couples TRBV19 to TRBJ1-2, with 9 bases aligning to TRBD1. The germline gives CDR1 LNHDA, CDR2 SQIVND (reference sequence). Unmatched junction bases numbered 8, after V lost 8 bases and J lost 4 bases. This CDR3 spans 14 amino acids. For the CDR3, the DNA is TGTGCCAGTCGGGACAGGGAGGGACTCTATGGCTACACCTTC. Translating it yields CASRDREGLYGYTF. Using reference TRBV19 and TRBJ1-2 for the parts outside the CDR3, the full variable domain is DGGITQSPKYLFRKEGQNVTLSCEQNLNHDAMYWYRQDPGQGLRLIYYSQIVNDFQKGDIAEGYSVSREKKESFPLTVTSAQKNPTAFYLCASRDREGLYGYTFGSGTRLTVV.

The V gene is TRBV20-1, the J gene TRBJ2-6; 7 bases are a match to TRBD1. This CDR3 is 16 amino acids long. Germline V CDR1 and CDR2: DFQATT, SNEGSKA (reference sequence). The trim removed 3 bases at V and 2 bases at J, leaving 7 bases unmatched. CDR3 coding DNA: TGCAGTGCTAGTCCCATAGACAGGGCTGGGGCCAACGTCCTGACTTTC. Protein: CSASPIDRAGANVLTF.

The chain uses TRBV6-5 and TRBJ1-3, with 8 bases matching TRBD1. Germline trimming cut 9 bases from V and 1 base from J; bases unmatched to any gene: 8. CDR3 length: 15 residues. The germline gives CDR1 MNHEY, CDR2 SVGAGI. The CDR3 loop is CASRGQGVSGNTIYF. The CDR3 DNA reads TGTGCCAGTCGTGGACAGGGTGTTTCTGGAAACACCATATATTTT.

The gene calls are TRBV2 and TRBJ1-5; no clear D gene. The V gene's germline CDR1 is SNHLY and CDR2 FYNNEI. Trimming left V 7 bases short and J 1 base short, with 11 bases between. CDR3 length: 14 amino acids. CDR3 region: CASMKGGSNQPQHF. In nucleotides, the CDR3 is TGTGCCAGCATGAAGGGAGGGAGCAATCAGCCCCAGCATTTT.

V usage is TRBV28 and J usage is TRBJ1-2; D possibly corresponds to TRBD1 (5 bases). The CDR3 contains 11 residues. V lost 11 bases to trimming and J lost 1 base, with 8 bases between them. CDR1 MDHEN and CDR2 SYDVKM come from the germline V gene. The CDR3 region has the DNA TGTGCCGGCGGGGGTAACTATGGCTACACCTTC. Its protein product is CAGGGNYGYTF.

The chain employs TRBV12-3 or TRBV12-4 and TRBJ1-5; 8 nucleotides align to TRBD1. V shed 4 bases and J 11 bases; nucleotides not matched to a gene: 7. This CDR3 region has 13 residues. CDR3 loop: CASSSQGAGAQHF. The CDR3 nucleotides are TGTGCCAGCAGTTCCCAGGGGGCGGGGGCCCAGCATTTT.

The rearrangement joins TRBV6-5 to TRBJ1-2, with D hard to call. The CDR3 loop spans 14 amino acids. Per the germline V gene, CDR1 is MNHEY and CDR2 is SVGAGI. The V and J ends lost 3 bases and 0 bases respectively, with 8 bases between them. CDR3 in amino acids: CASSYGRSNYGYTF. The CDR3 DNA reads as TGTGCCAGCAGTTATGGGCGATCTAACTATGGCTACACCTTC.

This rearrangement joins TRBV11-2 to TRBJ1-5, with 11 positions matching TRBD1. The CDR3 is 17 residues long. CDR1 is SGHAT and CDR2 is FQNNGV in the germline V gene. The trim removed 5 bases at V and 5 bases at J, leaving 11 bases unmatched. DNA for the CDR3: TGTGCCAGCAGCCCAGGGGGGACAGGGGGATTCCATCAGCCCCAGCATTTT. It yields the protein CASSPGGTGGFHQPQHF.

V and J are TRBV6-2 or TRBV6-3 and TRBJ1-2; 7 nucleotides align to TRBD1. J was trimmed by 4 bases and V by 5 bases; bases with no gene match: 10. The CDR3 length is 15 residues. Germline V lookup: CDR1 MNHEY, CDR2 SVGEGT. CDR3 in amino acids: CASSPGDRAFYGYTF. The CDR3 nucleotides are TGTGCCAGCAGTCCGGGTGACAGGGCCTTCTATGGCTACACCTTC.

The V gene is TRBV19, the J gene TRBJ2-1, with TRBD2 matching 13 bases. The germline gives CDR1 LNHDA, CDR2 SQIVND (reference sequence). J lost 9 bases, V lost 5 bases, and 13 bases had no gene match. The CDR3 is 17 amino acids. The CDR3 coding sequence is TGTGCCAGTAGTTTGGACCTACTAGCGGGAGGGGATACTGAGCAGTTCTTC. This translates into CASSLDLLAGGDTEQFF.

This clone was found a few times. The chain employs TRBV9 and TRBJ2-1; 10 bases match TRBD2. The germline CDR1 and CDR2 sequences are SGDLS and YYNGEE. This CDR3 comprises 15 residues. The ends lost 7 bases at V and 9 bases at J; junction bases unmatched: 13. The CDR3 nucleotides are TGTGCCAGCCTAGGGGCTAGCGGGGGATCGGGTGAGCAGTTCTTC. Its translation is CASLGASGGSGEQFF.